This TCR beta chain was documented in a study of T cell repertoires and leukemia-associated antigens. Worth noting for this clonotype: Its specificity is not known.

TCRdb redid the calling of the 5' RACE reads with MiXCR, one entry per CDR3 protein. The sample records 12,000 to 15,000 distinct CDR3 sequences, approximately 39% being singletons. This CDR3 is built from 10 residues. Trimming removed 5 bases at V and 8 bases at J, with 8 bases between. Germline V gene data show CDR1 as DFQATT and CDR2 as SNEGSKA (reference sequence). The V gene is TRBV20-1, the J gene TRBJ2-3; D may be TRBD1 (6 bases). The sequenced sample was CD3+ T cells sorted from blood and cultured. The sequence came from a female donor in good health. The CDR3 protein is CSARGGTQYF. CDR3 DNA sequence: TGCAGTGCTCGAGGGGGTACGCAGTATTTT.